Listed below are T cell receptor beta chains from one sample, sequenced in a study of lymphopenia after photon versus proton radiotherapy. The repertoire was sequenced with immunoSEQ multiplex PCR; TCRdb's copy has only in-frame clones and lacks some. The data show approximately 80,000 clones, about 83% seen once. The starting material was peripheral blood, obtained from a patient treated with proton-based radiotherapy. The receptor source for this set is a man between 60 and 70 years old with pancreatic cancer. The CDR3 runs from the conserved cysteine through the conserved F or W. D genes are given only for firm matches. Size is omitted from some rows. Given values are once, few, many or a class for expanded clones.

d_call j_call clone_size v_call cdr3_nt cdr3_aa
TRBD2 TRBJ2-4 once TRBV29-1 TGCAGCGGGGGACGGGGGGACATTCAGTACTTC CSGGRGDIQYF
NA TRBJ2-5 few TRBV11-3 TGTGCCAGCAGCTTAAGTGGGGAGACCCAGTACTTC CASSLSGETQYF
TRBD2 TRBJ2-3 NA TRBV11-3 TGTGCCAGCAGCCGATATTCGGGGGGATACACAGATACGCAGTATTTT CASSRYSGGYTDTQYF
NA TRBJ2-7 NA TRBV6-1 TGTGCCACTACCAAGGGGGCCTACGAGCAGTACTTC CATTKGAYEQYF
NA TRBJ1-5 NA TRBV4-3 TGCGCCAGCAGCCAAGGTCAGGGCAATCAGCCCCAGCATTTT CASSQGQGNQPQHF
NA TRBJ2-2 NA TRBV28 TGTGCCAGCAGTCCCGGGACCGCGGGGACCGGGGAGCTGTTTTTT CASSPGTAGTGELFF
TRBD1 TRBJ2-7 NA TRBV7-8 TGTGCCAGCAGCCCCCGGGACAGGCTTACCTACGAGCAGTACTTC CASSPRDRLTYEQYF
NA TRBJ1-5 NA TRBV9 TGTGCCAGCAGCGGGACACCGGATTTGGCCCAGCATTTT CASSGTPDLAQHF
TRBD2 TRBJ2-7 NA TRBV19 TGTGCCAGTAGACCGGGGCCAGCGGGAGTAAGGTACGAGCAGTACTTC CASRPGPAGVRYEQYF
NA TRBJ1-1 NA TRBV6-1 TGTGCCAGCAGTGACCGGGCCCCACCAGAAGCTTTCTTT CASSDRAPPEAFF
NA TRBJ2-3 NA TRBV7-6 TGTGCCAGCAGTCGGTTGGGTGCTAGCACAGATACGCAGTATTTT CASSRLGASTDTQYF
NA TRBJ1-1 NA TRBV27 TGTGCCAGCAGTTATCGAACAGGCATGAACACTGAAGCTTTCTTT CASSYRTGMNTEAFF
TRBD2 TRBJ2-1 once TRBV11-2 TGTGCCAGCACCCTAAGCGGGAGTAGGTCCTACAATGAGCAGTTCTTC CASTLSGSRSYNEQFF
NA TRBJ1-1 NA TRBV5-6 TGTGCCAGCAGCTTTACCCCGACAGGAAGGATGAACACTGAAGCTTTCTTT CASSFTPTGRMNTEAFF
NA TRBJ2-2 few TRBV6-6 TGTGCCAGCAGTTACTCAGGGAACACCGGGGAGCTGTTTTTT CASSYSGNTGELFF
NA TRBJ1-2 NA TRBV7-3 TGTGCCAGCTCCGAGGGGCATTTAAAAGGCTACACCTTC CASSEGHLKGYTF
NA TRBJ1-2 NA TRBV28 TGTGCCAGCAGCGGAGGCGTGGGGGGAGGCGGCTACACCTTC CASSGGVGGGGYTF
NA TRBJ2-7 NA TRBV11-1 TGTGCCAGCAGCCCCTTACAGCTCGTATCCAGCGAGCAGTACTTC CASSPLQLVSSEQYF
NA TRBJ2-1 NA TRBV5-1 TGCGCCAGCAGCCCTTTATCCGACTACAATGAGCAGTTCTTC CASSPLSDYNEQFF
TRBD1 TRBJ1-5 NA TRBV28 TGTGCCAGCAGTTTTGGAGGGGGCACCCGAAACACAAGAGGGGATCAGCCCCAGCATTTT CASSFGGGTRNTRGDQPQHF
NA TRBJ2-5 NA TRBV2 TGTGCCAGCAGTGAAGACAGCCAAGAGACCCAGTACTTC CASSEDSQETQYF
NA TRBJ2-3 NA TRBV9 TGTGCCAGCAGCGCCGACTGGGTTACCACAGATACGCAGTATTTT CASSADWVTTDTQYF
NA TRBJ2-5 NA TRBV5-6 TGTGCCAGCAGCTTCGGGGTTGAGACCCAGTACTTC CASSFGVETQYF
TRBD2 TRBJ2-3 NA TRBV2 TGTGCCAGCAGATCATTACCATTACTAGCGGGAGAGAACCCAGATACGCAGTATTTT CASRSLPLLAGENPDTQYF
NA TRBJ2-3 NA TRBV7-8 TGTGCCAGCAGAAAAACGGGGCAGGGTACAGATACGCAGTATTTT CASRKTGQGTDTQYF
NA TRBJ2-7 NA TRBV18 TGTGCCAGCTCACCACCCGGGGACGAGCAGTACTTC CASSPPGDEQYF
TRBD1 TRBJ1-1 NA TRBV11-2 TGTGCCAGCAGCCCCGGGGACAGAGTGAACACTGAAGCTTTCTTT CASSPGDRVNTEAFF
NA TRBJ2-1 NA TRBV19 TGTGCCAGTAGTCTGTTAGCGGTCCCCTACAATGAGCAGTTCTTC CASSLLAVPYNEQFF
NA TRBJ2-7 once TRBV7-6 TGTGCCAGCAGCCTCAATCCGGGGGCCTTCTACGAGCAGTACTTC CASSLNPGAFYEQYF
NA TRBJ2-6 NA TRBV6-1 TGTGCCAGCAGTGACCGCCGCTCTGGGGCCAACGTCCTGACTTTC CASSDRRSGANVLTF
NA TRBJ2-1 NA TRBV19 TGTGCCAGTAGTATAATGGGAGGCTCCTACAATGAGCAGTTCTTC CASSIMGGSYNEQFF
NA TRBJ2-3 NA TRBV7-2 TGTGCCAGCAGGATCACCACAGATACGCAGTATTTT CASRITTDTQYF
NA TRBJ1-1 NA TRBV2 TGTGCCAGCGGCAGGGGTAGGAGGGACACTGAAGCTTTCTTT CASGRGRRDTEAFF
NA TRBJ2-5 NA TRBV18 TGTGCCAGCTCACCACCGTTCTTAGAGACCCAGTACTTC CASSPPFLETQYF
NA TRBJ1-1 NA TRBV2 TGTGCCAGCAGTGCCACCTATGTTGAAGCTTTCTTT CASSATYVEAFF
NA TRBJ2-1 NA TRBV28 TGTGCCAGCAGTTCCAAGCCCGTCTACCGGTCGGTCTTC CASSSKPVYRSVF
NA TRBJ1-1 NA TRBV7-9 TGTGCCAGCAGCTTAGAACAGGGCCTGACTGAAGCTTTCTTT CASSLEQGLTEAFF
TRBD2 TRBJ2-7 NA TRBV6-6 TGTGCCAGCAGTCGTAGCGGGAGCCACGAGCAGTACTTC CASSRSGSHEQYF
NA TRBJ2-2 NA TRBV9 TGTGCCAGCAGCGTAGGTGGGAGCTATACCGGGGAGCTGTTTTTT CASSVGGSYTGELFF
TRBD2 TRBJ2-3 NA TRBV11-2 TGTGCCAGCAGATCACTAGCGGGAGGGCCGTCAGATACGCAGTATTTT CASRSLAGGPSDTQYF